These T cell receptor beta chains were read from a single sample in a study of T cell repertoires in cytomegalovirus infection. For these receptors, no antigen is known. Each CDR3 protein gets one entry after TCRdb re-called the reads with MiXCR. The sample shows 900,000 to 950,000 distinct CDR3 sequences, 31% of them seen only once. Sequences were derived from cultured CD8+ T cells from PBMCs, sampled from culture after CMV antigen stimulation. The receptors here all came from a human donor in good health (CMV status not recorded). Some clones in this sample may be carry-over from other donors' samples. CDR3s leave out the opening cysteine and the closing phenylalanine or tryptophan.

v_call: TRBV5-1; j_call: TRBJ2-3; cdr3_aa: ASSAVGGGLPDTQY
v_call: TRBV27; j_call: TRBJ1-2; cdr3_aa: ASRPGGNYGYT
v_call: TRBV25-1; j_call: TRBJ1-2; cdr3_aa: ASSFEGARGYGYT
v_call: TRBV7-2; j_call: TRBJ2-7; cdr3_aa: ASSLKTGWPDPYEQY
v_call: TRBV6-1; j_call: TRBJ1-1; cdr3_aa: ASRGQVGLNTEAF
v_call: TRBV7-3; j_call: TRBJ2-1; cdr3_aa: ASSPGQIYGTSGGRLDNEQF
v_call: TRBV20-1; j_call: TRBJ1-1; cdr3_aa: SGRTDRPVNTEAF
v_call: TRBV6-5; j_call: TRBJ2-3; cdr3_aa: ASSYSVAMGADTQY
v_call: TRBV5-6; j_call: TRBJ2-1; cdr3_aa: ASSLYGGAFYNEQF
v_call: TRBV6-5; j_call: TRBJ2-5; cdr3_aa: ASSYSGGDVETQY
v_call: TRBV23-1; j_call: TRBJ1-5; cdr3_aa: ASSPPGRVDQPQH
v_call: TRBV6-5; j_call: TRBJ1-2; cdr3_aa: ASSHRAFTNYGYT
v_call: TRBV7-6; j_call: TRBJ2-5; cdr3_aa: ASSLDPTGEETQY
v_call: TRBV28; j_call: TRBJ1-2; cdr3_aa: ASSSDPGSLNGYT
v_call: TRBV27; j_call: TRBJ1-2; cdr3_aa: ASAKIPMNYGYT
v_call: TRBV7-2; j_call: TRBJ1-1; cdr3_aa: ASRYRGTEAF
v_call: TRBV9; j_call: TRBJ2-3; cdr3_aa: ASSVEVPDTQY
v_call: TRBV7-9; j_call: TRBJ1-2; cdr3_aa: ASSLGTVTYGYT
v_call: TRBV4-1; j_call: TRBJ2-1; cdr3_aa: ASSSTTGGSYNEQF
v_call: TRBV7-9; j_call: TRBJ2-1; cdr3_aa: ASSSPGQGVSEGF
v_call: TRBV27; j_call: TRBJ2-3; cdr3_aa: ASSSYRERVSTDTQY
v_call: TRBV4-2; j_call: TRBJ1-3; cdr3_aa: ASSQVGAGTGNTIY
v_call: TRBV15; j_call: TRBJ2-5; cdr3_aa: ATSDQDSQETQY
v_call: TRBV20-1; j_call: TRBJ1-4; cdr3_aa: SAGLDPSGEKLF
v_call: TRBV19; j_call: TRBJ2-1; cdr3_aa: ASSQGMDYNEQF
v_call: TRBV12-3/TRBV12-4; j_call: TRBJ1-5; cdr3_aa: ASRATGGINQPQH
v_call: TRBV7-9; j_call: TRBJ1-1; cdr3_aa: ASSFNQLGETEAF
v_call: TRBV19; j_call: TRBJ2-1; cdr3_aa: ASSILSGGPNEQF
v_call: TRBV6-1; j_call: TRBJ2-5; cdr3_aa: ASRLGVGTQY
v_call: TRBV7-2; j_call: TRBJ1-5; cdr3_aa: ASSLNQGYQPQH
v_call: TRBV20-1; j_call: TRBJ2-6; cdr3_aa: SARGGELANVLT
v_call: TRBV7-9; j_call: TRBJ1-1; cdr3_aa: ATVLGGTNTEAF
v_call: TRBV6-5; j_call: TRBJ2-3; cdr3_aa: ASSLDASTSGGSTDTQY
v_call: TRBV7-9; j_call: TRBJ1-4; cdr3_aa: ASSFEGAGEKLF
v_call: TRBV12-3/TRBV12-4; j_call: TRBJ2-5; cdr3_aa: ASSYTQIQETQY
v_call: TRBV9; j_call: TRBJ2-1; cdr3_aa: ASSVAPLTTGLDEQF
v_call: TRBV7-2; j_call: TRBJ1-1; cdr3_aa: ASSLNPQVTEAF
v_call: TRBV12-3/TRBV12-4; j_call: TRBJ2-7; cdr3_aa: ASSSGVSYEQY
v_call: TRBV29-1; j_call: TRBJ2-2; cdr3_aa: SVEVEQFTGELF
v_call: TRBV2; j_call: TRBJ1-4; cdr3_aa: ASSERGGNEKLF
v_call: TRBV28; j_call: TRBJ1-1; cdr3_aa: ASSRREGTAEAF
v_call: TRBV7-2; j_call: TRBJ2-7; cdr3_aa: ASSLEAAPAYEQC